A selection of T cell receptor beta chains follows, all from one sample in a study of cytomegalovirus exposure and HLA in healthy donors. The assay was immunoSEQ multiplex PCR, and TCRdb's table has in-frame clones only and misses some. The sample has about 110,000 clones. Sequences were obtained from PBMCs. All receptors derive from a man younger than 35 in good health and CMV-seronegative. Both conserved end residues are part of each CDR3. The order of the fields is V gene, D gene, CDR3 length, CDR3 protein. A D gene is named only where the DNA matches it firmly.

>TRBV5-1|.|18
CASSLGPGDYSGANVLTF
>TRBV14|.|15
CASRELVLPYNEQFF
>TRBV2|TRBD1|15
CASSEGTGDLQPQHF
>TRBV18|TRBD1|15
CASSRPGTGTDTQYF
>TRBV9|TRBD1|12
CASSAQGNGYTF
>TRBV6-1|.|15
CASRIQGSGANVLTF
>TRBV7-6|.|14
CASSLEGVNTEAFF
>TRBV9|TRBD2|15
CASSVDLSGRSGQFF
>TRBV5-1|TRBD1|13
CASSLGQGLSAFF
>TRBV6-5|.|15
CASSYPGGGTTEAFF
>TRBV19|.|15
CASSISPSETYEQYF
>TRBV27|.|12
CASRLGNTEAFF
>TRBV5-1|.|14
CASSLESGREKLFF
>TRBV28|.|14
CASSKVPRDYEQYF
>TRBV11-2|.|14
CASRRTGIHTEAFF
>TRBV6-1|.|15
CASSEVAGISYEQYF
>TRBV5-1|.|16
CASSLMTIENTGELFF
>TRBV7-8|.|14
CASSLGEVSYEQYF
>TRBV7-2|TRBD1|17
CASSQTGTGGSGNTIYF
>TRBV7-3|TRBD1|14
CASRPSDRGGGYTF
>TRBV27|TRBD1|14
CASRLGQGSHEQYF
>TRBV5-1|TRBD1|15
CASSPFGDRGDEQYF
>TRBV2|TRBD2|15
CASSATGTRLAEQFF
>TRBV4-1|.|15
CASASRGISGNTIYF
>TRBV6-5|.|13
CASSYDKGDEQYF
>TRBV12-5|.|14
CASATRTVRNTIYF
>TRBV19|.|17
CASSLKTGRPSTDTQYF
>TRBV11-2|.|12
CASSFSNTEAFF
>TRBV25-1|.|14
CASSSGGTNQPQHF
>TRBV5-6|.|13
CASSYNSNQPQHF
>TRBV27|.|19
CASSSLLGGRSGSRNEQFF
>TRBV27|TRBD2|13
CASTRGGTGELFF
>TRBV19|TRBD1|17
CASSIALGTGTDYGYTF
>TRBV28|TRBD1|13
CASSLRTGGLAFF
>TRBV7-6|TRBD1|15
CAGSQTGAVSYEQYF
>TRBV15|.|16
CATSRVVGGFADGYTF
>TRBV2|TRBD1|11
CASSIRDRGHF
>TRBV7-8|.|12
CASSSLDNEQFF
>TRBV6-5|TRBD1|14
CASETGGSLTEAFF
>TRBV11-2|TRBD2|17
CASSPIKRTGTNYEQYF
>TRBV2|TRBD1|14
CASSGQGNSYEQYF